This T cell receptor beta chain was recorded in a study of patients and donors after allogeneic stem cell transplantation. This clonotype was counted only a few times. Germline lookup yields CDR1 SGHRS and CDR2 YFSETQ. There are 14 residues in the CDR3. The V segment lost 2 bases and the J segment 4 bases; nucleotides outside the gene matches: 4. TCRdb used MiXCR to reprocess the RT-PCR reads, holding one entry per CDR3 protein. The sample records around 150,000 distinct CDR3 sequences, approximately 37% being singletons. Sequencing input: blood, either unsorted or a sorted T cell fraction (not recorded which). The chain links TRBV5-1 to TRBJ1-1; 8 bases line up with TRBD1. The sequence was collected from a human donor who was either an allogeneic HSCT recipient or a stem cell or donor lymphocyte infusion donor (not recorded which). It is not recorded whose cells these are; they may come from a transplant donor. The DNA for the CDR3 is TGCGCCAGCAGCTTCGGACAGGGTTTCACTGAAGCTTTCTTT. Protein: CASSFGQGFTEAFF. The full variable domain, in which reference TRBV5-1 and TRBJ1-1 provide the parts outside the CDR3, is KAGVTQTPRYLIKTRGQQVTLSCSPISGHRSVSWYQQTPGQGLQFLFEYFSETQRNKGNFPGRFSGRQFSNSRSEMNVSTLELGDSALYLCASSFGQGFTEAFFGQGTRLTVV.